Here is one T cell receptor (beta chain) with its context. The target of this receptor is not known. One base away there is no much larger clone; base qualities are not given. The CDR3 starts with the cysteine, ends with the phenylalanine, and has 16 residues. Only the CDR3 DNA is retained, 48 bases long and in frame from the first base. The germline ends are 13 bases apart after V is trimmed by 0 bases and J by 4 bases. CDR1 and CDR2 were assigned from the germline V gene as SGHVS and FQNEAQ. Instrument on record: Illumina HiSeq 2500. TCR beta libraries were prepared by quantitative 5'-RACE with molecular barcodes. In the original analysis: A new computational method, built on a probabilistic model of VDJ rearrangement, was used to identify disease-linked TCR variants. The public reads were quality trimmed at Q25 with fastp and then assembled into clones with MiXCR by TCRdb, keeping productive beta chains. Merged by CDR3 protein, the rows form single entries marked with the most common genes and DNA. None of the V and J calls come from the authors' own analysis; TCRdb made them. This sample gives approximately 260,000 distinct CDR3 sequences in total; over 15% of them show up just once. 25% to 40% of the sample goes to the ten largest clones.

This record comes from a study of CD8 T cells in ankylosing spondylitis (dated by TCRdb to about 2017). Regarding the complete study: The study profiled T cell receptor beta repertoires in healthy donors and ankylosing spondylitis patients to find disease-linked TCR variants. In total, the full study cohort was made up of about 110 healthy donors and more than 20 ankylosing spondylitis patients. Peripheral blood samples were taken, and synovial fluid was additionally collected from ankylosing spondylitis patients. Overall results and qualifications from the work: A CD8+ phenotype was shown by the disease-linked clones, which were found at relatively low frequencies in peripheral blood. According to the report, matched synovial fluid samples from ankylosing spondylitis patients were significantly enriched for the disease-linked clones. Some motif variants had previously been reported in the synovial fluid and blood of reactive arthritis patients, which suggests shared mechanisms of disease initiation. A TCR beta motif of eight highly homologous amino acid variants appeared characteristic of blood from ankylosing spondylitis patients.

This clonotype originated in a male donor with ankylosing spondylitis or in good health (not recorded which). Sequences were obtained from blood, either unsorted or a sorted T cell fraction (not recorded which). The chain is made from TRBV7-8 and TRBJ1-5; a tentative D call is TRBD1 (5 bases match). The DNA sequence is TGTGCCAGCAGCTTAGCCCCCGGGGGGGGAAATCAGCCCCAGCATTTT. The encoded protein is CASSLAPGGGNQPQHF.